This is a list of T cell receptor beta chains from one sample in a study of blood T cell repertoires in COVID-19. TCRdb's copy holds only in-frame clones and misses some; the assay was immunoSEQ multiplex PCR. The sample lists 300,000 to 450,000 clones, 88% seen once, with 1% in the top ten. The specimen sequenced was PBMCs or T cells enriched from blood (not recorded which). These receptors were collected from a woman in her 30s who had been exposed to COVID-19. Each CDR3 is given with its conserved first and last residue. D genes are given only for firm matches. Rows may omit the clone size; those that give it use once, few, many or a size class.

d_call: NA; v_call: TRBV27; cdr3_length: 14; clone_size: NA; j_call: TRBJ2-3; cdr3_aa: CASSSLDRTDTQYF; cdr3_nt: TGTGCCAGCAGTTCCCTAGACCGCACAGATACGCAGTATTTT
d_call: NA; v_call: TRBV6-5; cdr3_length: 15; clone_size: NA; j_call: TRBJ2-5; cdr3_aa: CASSSSTAGEETQYF; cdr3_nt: TGTGCCAGCAGTTCCTCGACAGCTGGAGAAGAGACCCAGTACTTC
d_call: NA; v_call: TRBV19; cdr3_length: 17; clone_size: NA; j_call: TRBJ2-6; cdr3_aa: CASTSNSVRSGANVLTF; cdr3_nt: TGTGCCAGTACCTCAAACTCCGTCCGCTCTGGGGCCAACGTCCTGACTTTC
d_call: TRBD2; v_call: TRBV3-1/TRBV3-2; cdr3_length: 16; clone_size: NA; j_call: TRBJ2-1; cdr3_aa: CASSQRLAGGYNEQFF; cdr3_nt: TGTGCCAGCAGCCAAAGACTAGCGGGAGGGTACAATGAGCAGTTCTTC
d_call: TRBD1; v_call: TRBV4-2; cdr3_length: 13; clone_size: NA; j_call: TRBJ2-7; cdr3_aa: CASSQGQGGEQYF; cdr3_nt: TGTGCCAGCAGCCAGGGACAGGGCGGCGAGCAGTACTTC
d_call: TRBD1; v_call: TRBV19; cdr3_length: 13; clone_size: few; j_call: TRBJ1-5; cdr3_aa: CASRTGGIQPQHF; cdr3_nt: TGTGCCAGTAGGACAGGGGGGATTCAGCCCCAGCATTTT
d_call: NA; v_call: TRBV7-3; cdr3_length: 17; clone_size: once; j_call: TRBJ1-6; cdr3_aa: CASSLMEAGSYNSPLHF; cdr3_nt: TGTGCCAGCAGCTTAATGGAGGCGGGCTCCTATAATTCACCCCTCCACTTT
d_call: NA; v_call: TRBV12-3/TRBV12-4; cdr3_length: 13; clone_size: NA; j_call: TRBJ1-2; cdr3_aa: CASSWGAESGYTF; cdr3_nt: TGTGCCAGCAGTTGGGGCGCTGAGAGTGGCTACACCTTC
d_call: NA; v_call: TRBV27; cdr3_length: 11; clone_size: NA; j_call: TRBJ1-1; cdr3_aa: CASATQGEAFF; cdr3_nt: TGTGCCAGCGCCACACAGGGTGAAGCTTTCTTT
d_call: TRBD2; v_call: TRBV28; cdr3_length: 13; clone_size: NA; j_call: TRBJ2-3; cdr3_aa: CASSLGGVDTQYF; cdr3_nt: TGTGCCAGCAGTTTGGGGGGGGTGGATACGCAGTATTTT